A single T cell receptor (beta chain) is shown here with its context. The data were taken from a study of T-cell reconstitution after alpha-beta-depleted transplantation in children. Trimming removed 3 bases from V and 0 bases from J; junction bases left unmatched: 4. This CDR3 has 14 residues. CDR1 is DFQATT and CDR2 is SNEGSKA in the germline V gene (reference sequence). Preparing the TCRbeta library involved the use of unique molecular identifiers. MiXCR, run by TCRdb on the PCR reads, gives a single entry per CDR3 protein. The sample includes 500,000 or so distinct CDR3 sequences, less than 35% of them seen just once.

The sample here was PBMCs from the stem cell graft donor, taken from the stem cell graft. The origin of this receptor is a human donor who donated a stem cell graft to a child with aplastic anemia. The chain is built from TRBV20-1 and TRBJ1-1, with 7 bases fitting TRBD1. CDR3 DNA sequence: TGCAGTGCTAGTTCACAGGGGATGAACACTGAAGCTTTCTTT. Its translation: CSASSQGMNTEAFF.